The clone carrying this T cell receptor beta chain was detected many times. As yet, its antigen is unknown. 5'RACE primed at constant segments yielded TCR alpha and TCR beta cDNA libraries bearing sample barcodes and UMIs. TCRdb called the 5' RACE reads again in MiXCR, with one record for every CDR3 protein. Among fewer than 500,000 distinct CDR3 sequences listed, around 27% were seen once. The data stem from a study of T-cell memory formation after mild COVID-19. CDR1 and CDR2 from the germline V gene are MRHNA and SNTAGT. The CDR3 length is 13 residues. The ends lost 6 bases at V and 5 bases at J; junction bases unmatched: 6. Study results and caveats: Nothing showed for sure that second-wave clones peaking on day 37 were SARS-CoV-2 specific. Clones that shrank (day 15 to 85) were balanced CD4/CD8, whereas later expanders leaned CD4+.

This rearrangement joins TRBV6-4 to TRBJ2-5, with 7 nucleotides matching TRBD2. Source material: PBMCs or a T cell subset sorted from them (not recorded which). This receptor was obtained from an adult woman who had mild COVID-19 (a few samples of this study predate the infection). Cell type and time point are not known. CDR3 sequence (DNA): TGTGCCAGCAGCCGGGAGGACCGGGAGACCCAGTACTTC. Amino acid sequence: CASSREDRETQYF.